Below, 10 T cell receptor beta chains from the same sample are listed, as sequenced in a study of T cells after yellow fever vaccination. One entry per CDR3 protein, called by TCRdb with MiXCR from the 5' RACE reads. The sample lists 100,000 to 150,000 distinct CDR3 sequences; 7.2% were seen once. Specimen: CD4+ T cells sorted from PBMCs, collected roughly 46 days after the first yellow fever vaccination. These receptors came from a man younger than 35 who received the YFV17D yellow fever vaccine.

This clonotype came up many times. The DNA of the CDR3 is TGTGCCAGCAGCCGGGCGGTAAGCCACGAGCAGTACGTC. Protein: CASSRAVSHEQYV. V and J are TRBV6-2 or TRBV6-3 and TRBJ2-7; D is ambiguous. From germline, CDR1 is MNHEY and CDR2 SVGEGT. V lost 6 bases and J 5 bases, leaving 14 bases between the germline ends. The CDR3 is 13 residues long.

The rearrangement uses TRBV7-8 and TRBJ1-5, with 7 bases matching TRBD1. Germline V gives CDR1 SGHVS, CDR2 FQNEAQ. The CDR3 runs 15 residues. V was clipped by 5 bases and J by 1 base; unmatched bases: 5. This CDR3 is CASSDREYSNQPQHF. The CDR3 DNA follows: TGTGCCAGCAGCGACAGGGAGTACAGCAATCAGCCCCAGCATTTT. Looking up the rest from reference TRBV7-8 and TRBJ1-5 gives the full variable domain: GAGVSQSPRYKVAKRGQDVALRCDPISGHVSLFWYQQALGQGPEFLTYFQNEAQLDKSGLPSDRFFAERPEGSVSTLKIQRTQQEDSAVYLCASSDREYSNQPQHFGDGTRLSIL.

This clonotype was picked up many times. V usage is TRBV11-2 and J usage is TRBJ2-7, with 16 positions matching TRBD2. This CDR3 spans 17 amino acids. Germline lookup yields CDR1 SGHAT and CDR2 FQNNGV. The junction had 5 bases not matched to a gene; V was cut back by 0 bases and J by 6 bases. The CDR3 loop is CASSLEGLAGGAGEQYF. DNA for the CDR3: TGTGCCAGCAGCTTAGAGGGACTAGCGGGGGGGGCTGGCGAGCAGTACTTC.

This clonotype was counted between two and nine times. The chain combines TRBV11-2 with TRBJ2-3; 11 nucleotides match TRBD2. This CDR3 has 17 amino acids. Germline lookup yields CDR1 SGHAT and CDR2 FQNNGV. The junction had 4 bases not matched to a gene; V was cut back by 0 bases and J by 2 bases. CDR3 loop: CASSLEASGGYTDTQYF. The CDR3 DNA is TGTGCCAGCAGCTTAGAGGCTAGCGGGGGGTACACAGATACGCAGTATTTT.

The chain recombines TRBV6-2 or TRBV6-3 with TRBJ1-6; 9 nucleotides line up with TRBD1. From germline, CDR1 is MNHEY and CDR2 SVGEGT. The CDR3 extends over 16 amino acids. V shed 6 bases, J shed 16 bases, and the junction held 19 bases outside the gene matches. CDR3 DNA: TGTGCCAGCAGAACCACGCGGGGGACAGGGTCTCCGGCACTCCACTTT. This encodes CASRTTRGTGSPALHF.

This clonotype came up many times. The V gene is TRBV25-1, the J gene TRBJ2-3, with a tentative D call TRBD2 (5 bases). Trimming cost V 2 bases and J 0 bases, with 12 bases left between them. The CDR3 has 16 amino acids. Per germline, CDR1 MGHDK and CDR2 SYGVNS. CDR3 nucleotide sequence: TGTGCCAGCAGTGAAAGGGCCAGGACTAGCACAGATACGCAGTATTTT. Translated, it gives CASSERARTSTDTQYF.

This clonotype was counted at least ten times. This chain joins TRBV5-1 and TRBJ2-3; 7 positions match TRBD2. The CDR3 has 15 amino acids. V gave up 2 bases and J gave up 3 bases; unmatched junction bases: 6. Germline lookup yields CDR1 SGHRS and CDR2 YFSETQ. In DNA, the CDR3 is TGCGCCAGCAGCTTTTATGGACTAGTAACAGATACGCAGTATTTT. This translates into CASSFYGLVTDTQYF.

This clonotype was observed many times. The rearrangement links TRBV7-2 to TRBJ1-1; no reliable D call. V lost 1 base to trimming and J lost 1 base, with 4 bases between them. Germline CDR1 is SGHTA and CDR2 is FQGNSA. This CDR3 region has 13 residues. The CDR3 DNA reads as TGTGCCAGCAGCTTAGAACAGAACACTGAAGCTTTCTTT. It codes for CASSLEQNTEAFF. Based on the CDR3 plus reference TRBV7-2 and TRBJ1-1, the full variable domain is GAGVSQSPSNKVTEKGKDVELRCDPISGHTALYWYRQSLGQGLEFLIYFQGNSAPDKSGLPSDRFSAERTGGSVSTLTIQRTQQEDSAVYLCASSLEQNTEAFFGQGTRLTVV.

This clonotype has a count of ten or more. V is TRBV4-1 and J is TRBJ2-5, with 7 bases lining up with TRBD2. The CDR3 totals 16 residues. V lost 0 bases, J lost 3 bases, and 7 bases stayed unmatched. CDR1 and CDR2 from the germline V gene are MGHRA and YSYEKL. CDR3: CASSQEIAGVEETQYF. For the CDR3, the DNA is TGCGCCAGCAGCCAAGAAATAGCGGGCGTTGAAGAGACCCAGTACTTC.

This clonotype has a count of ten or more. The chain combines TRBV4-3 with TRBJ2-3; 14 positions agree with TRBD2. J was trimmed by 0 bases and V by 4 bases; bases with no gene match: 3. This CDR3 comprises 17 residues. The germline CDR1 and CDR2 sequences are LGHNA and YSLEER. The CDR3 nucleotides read TGCGCCAGCAGCCCGGGACTAGCGGGGGACAGCACAGATACGCAGTATTTT. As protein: CASSPGLAGDSTDTQYF.